This T cell receptor beta chain was profiled in a study of beta chain features in type 1 diabetes. CDR1 MNHNY and CDR2 SVGAGI come from the germline V gene (reference sequence). V shed 8 bases, J shed 6 bases, and the junction held 9 bases outside the gene matches. The CDR3 covers 14 residues. Expressed TCRB transcripts were sequenced because the entire RNA isolate underwent reverse transcription. Data came from immunoSEQ multiplex PCR; TCRdb stores just in-frame clones and leaves some out. This table has nearly 250,000 clones, about 14% appearing once. The study's findings and limits: Shorter templates may be favored by PCR, equally so in patients and controls. More deletions and fewer insertions at VDJ junctions were found in patients with type 1 diabetes.

Researchers reported sorting CD4+ naive, central memory, regulatory and stem cell-like memory cells via CD45RO/CCR7/CD25/CD127/CD95/CD27. Sorting gave populations that all exceeded 95% purity. This clone was seen only a few times. The antigen is unknown. The specimen sequenced was naive CD4+ T cells from blood. The receptor was isolated from a woman aged 40 to 50 in good health. The rearrangement uses TRBV6-6 and TRBJ1-3; 8 bases line up with TRBD1. CDR3 nucleotides: TGTGCCAGCTTCCGTGGACAGGGTGAAAACACCATATATTTT. It translates to CASFRGQGENTIYF.